The entry below gives a single T cell receptor (beta chain) sequence along with its context. This entry comes from a study of blood T cell repertoires in COVID-19. Study details: Acute and convalescent COVID-19 specimens originated in the United States, Italy and Spain. In each case, the material was cDNA or gDNA derived from T cells, B-cell-depleted T cells, or PBMCs.

Per the germline V gene, CDR1 is DFQATT and CDR2 is SNEGSKA (reference sequence). This CDR3 spans 15 amino acids. Trimming took 3 bases from V and 0 from J; bases not matched to a gene: 6. In the study's own analysis: Counts of nucleated cells, estimated from reference gene primer amplification, were obtained. Clones were sequenced by immunoSEQ multiplex PCR, and TCRdb holds only the in-frame ones, with some missing. The DNA gave D and trimming, while V, J and clone size come from that table. Here the sample spans about 160,000 clones, approximately 92% being singletons. V and J are TRBV20-1 and TRBJ2-3; 7 bases are shared with TRBD1. This TCR was recovered from a woman aged 50 to 60 with acute or convalescent COVID-19. Input material: peripheral blood. CDR3 in DNA: TGCAGTGCTAGTACCGGGACAGCTAGCACAGATACGCAGTATTTT. Translated, it gives CSASTGTASTDTQYF.